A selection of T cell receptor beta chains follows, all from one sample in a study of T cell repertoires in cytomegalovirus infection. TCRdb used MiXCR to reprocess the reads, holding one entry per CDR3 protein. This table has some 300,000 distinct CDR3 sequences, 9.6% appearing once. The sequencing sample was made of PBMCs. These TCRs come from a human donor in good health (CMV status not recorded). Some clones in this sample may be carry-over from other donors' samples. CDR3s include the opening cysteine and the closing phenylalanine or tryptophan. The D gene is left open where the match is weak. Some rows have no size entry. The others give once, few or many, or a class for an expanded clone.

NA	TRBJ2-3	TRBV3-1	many	TGTGGGACAGCCAACACAGATACGCAGTATTTT	CGTANTDTQYF
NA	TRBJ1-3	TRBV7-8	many	TGTGCCAGCAGCTTAGGGGGGGTAGGAAACACCATATATTTT	CASSLGGVGNTIYF
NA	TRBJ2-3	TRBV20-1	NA	TGCAGTGCTAGCGGACTATCCGACCGCACAGATACGCAGTATTTT	CSASGLSDRTDTQYF
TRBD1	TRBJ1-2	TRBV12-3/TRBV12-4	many	TGTGCCAGCAGTTTCGACAGGGGAAATATTGATGGCTACACCTTC	CASSFDRGNIDGYTF
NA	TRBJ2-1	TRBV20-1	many	TGCAGTGCTAGAGATCAGGCAGGGCTGATCTTC	CSARDQAGLIF
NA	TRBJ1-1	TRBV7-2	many	TGTGCCAGCAGCTTAGGCCCAGAGAACACTGAAGCTTTCTTT	CASSLGPENTEAFF
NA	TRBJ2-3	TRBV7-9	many	TGTGCCAGCAGCCCCTGGTCGGGGAATACGCAGTATTTT	CASSPWSGNTQYF
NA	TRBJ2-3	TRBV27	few	TGTGCCAGCAGTTCGGGATGGGACACAGATACGCAGTATTTT	CASSSGWDTDTQYF
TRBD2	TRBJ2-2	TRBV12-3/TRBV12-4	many	TGTGCCAGCAGCCCGGGAGGCTTGAACACCGGGGAGCTGTTTTTT	CASSPGGLNTGELFF
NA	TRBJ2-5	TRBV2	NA	TGTGCCACCGAAGGGTACCAAGAGACCCAGTACTTC	CATEGYQETQYF
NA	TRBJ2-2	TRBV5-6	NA	TGTGCCAGCATGCCTGGGGGGACGTTCACCGGGGAGCTGTTTTTT	CASMPGGTFTGELFF
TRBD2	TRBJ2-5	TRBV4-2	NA	TGTGCCAGCAGCCAAGACGAGACTAGCGGGGGGGCAGAGACCCAGTACTTC	CASSQDETSGGAETQYF
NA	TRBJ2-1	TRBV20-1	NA	TGCAGTGCTAAGGGCGGAGCCAGGGGATACAATGAGCAGTTCTTC	CSAKGGARGYNEQFF
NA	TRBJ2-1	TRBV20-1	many	TGCAGTGCTAGCGCCGGGCCGTCCTACAATGAGCAGTTCTTC	CSASAGPSYNEQFF
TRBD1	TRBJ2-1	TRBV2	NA	TGTGCCTCCAAGGCGAGGGGGCAGGGAAATGAGCAGTTCTTC	CASKARGQGNEQFF
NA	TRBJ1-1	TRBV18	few	TGTGCCAGCTCACCATCAGGACAGATGAACACTGAAGCTTTCTTT	CASSPSGQMNTEAFF
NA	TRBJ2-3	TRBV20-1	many	TGCAGTGCTAGGGGCGGAAGGGGGGCCTTTGATACGCAGTATTTT	CSARGGRGAFDTQYF
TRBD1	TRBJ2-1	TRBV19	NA	TGTGCCAGTAGTATACTCTTCACAGGGGGCGACGAGCAGTTCTTC	CASSILFTGGDEQFF
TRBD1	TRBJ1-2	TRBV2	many	TGTGCCAGGGACAGGGCACCCTATGGCTACACCTTC	CARDRAPYGYTF
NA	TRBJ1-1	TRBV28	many	TGTGCCAGCAGTGAGACGGTGAACACTGAAGCTTTCTTT	CASSETVNTEAFF
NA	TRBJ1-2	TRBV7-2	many	TGTGCCAGCAGCTCTGATTCTCCGGGAAGCTACACCTTC	CASSSDSPGSYTF
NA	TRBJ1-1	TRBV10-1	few	TGCGCCAGCAGTGAGAGAGGAACAGGGATCAACACTGAAGCTTTCTTT	CASSERGTGINTEAFF
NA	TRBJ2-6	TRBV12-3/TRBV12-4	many	TGTGCCAGCAGTTCCAGGGACTCTGGGGCCAACGTCCTGACTTTC	CASSSRDSGANVLTF
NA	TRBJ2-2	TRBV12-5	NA	TGTGCTAGTGGTTCTGGACGGAACACCGGGGAGCTGTTTTTT	CASGSGRNTGELFF
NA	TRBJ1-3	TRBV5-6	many	TGTGCCAGCAGCTTGGGAGGGTATCAAGGTGGAAACACCATATATTTT	CASSLGGYQGGNTIYF